This T cell receptor beta chain was sequenced for a study of cytotoxic CD8 clonotypes in ibrutinib-treated CLL. The wider study: There were some 10 relapsed/refractory patients and about 15 treatment-naive patients, and roughly 18 were IGHV unmutated. Patients attained approximately 25 partial and 2 complete responses; at median around 67 months, roughly 15 remained remitted while approximately 12 progressed. Whole-study results and caveats: Public clonotypes were rare and shrank or held steady on treatment.

About this clone: Its antigen is unknown.

The assay was immunoSEQ multiplex PCR, and TCRdb's table has in-frame clones only and misses some. This sample has around 330,000 clones, with 67% found just once. V shed 6 bases and J shed 9 bases, with 19 bases lying between them. Germline V lookup: CDR1 SGHNT, CDR2 YYREEE (reference sequence). The CDR3 runs 15 residues. This clonotype was sampled from a human donor with chronic lymphocytic leukemia. The V gene is TRBV5-4, the J gene TRBJ1-6; D gene unclear. This material consisted of PBMCs, taken after 36 months of ibrutinib treatment. CDR3 amino acids: CASTNLGRIGSPLHF. CDR3 DNA: TGTGCCAGCACCAACCTCGGACGCATAGGTTCACCCCTCCACTTT.